A single sample gave rise to the 15 T cell receptor beta chains below, sequenced in a study of tumor-infiltrating lymphocytes in primary liver carcinoma. Extraction of RNA together with DNA used about 20-34 mg of unsorted bulk tissue. Making TCR beta cDNA involved approximately 0.5 ug total RNA and a constant-region primer. Construction of TCR beta libraries relied on three successive nested multiplex PCR rounds employing slightly modified ARM-PCR. In the first two PCR rounds, TRBV1-TRBV30 forward primers were paired with a C-beta reverse primer, and each round lasted approximately 10 cycles. One entry per CDR3 protein results from TCRdb running MiXCR on the multiplex PCR reads. The sample shows tens of thousands of distinct CDR3 sequences, 60% to 75% of them seen only once. What was sequenced was liver tumor tissue from sampling region 1. Subset given: tumor region T1, superior pole. The receptors shown here come from a man aged 35-49 years with primary liver carcinoma and hepatitis B virus infection.

The chain joins TRBV28 to TRBJ2-3; no definite D call. There are 14 residues in the CDR3. CDR1 and CDR2 (germline): MDHEN, SYDVKM. CDR3 sequence (DNA): TGTTTCAGCAATACCCGGGTGAGCACAGATACGCAGTATTTT. The encoded protein is CFSNTRVSTDTQYF.

Turning to this clonotype: The germline gene is not matched at one end of the junction; a read error may be the cause. The genes are TRBV6-5 and TRBJ2-2; D may match TRBD1 or TRBD2 (5 bases each). Germline CDR1 MNHEY, CDR2 SVGAGI. The CDR3 is 13 amino acids. CDR3 region: CASSDQSAGDLFF. In DNA form, the CDR3 reads TGTGCCAGCAGCGACCAGTCCGCCGGGGACCTGTTTTTT.

This clonotype was counted ten times or more. This chain joins TRBV10-3 and TRBJ1-1; D gene uncertain. The CDR3 has 13 amino acids. The V gene lost 4 bases and the J gene lost 10 bases, with 16 bases spanning the gap. Germline V gives CDR1 ENHRY, CDR2 SYGVKD. The CDR3 reads CAISAVGRVGAFF. As DNA, the CDR3 is TGTGCCATCAGTGCTGTGGGGAGGGTGGGAGCTTTCTTT.

This clonotype was recorded only once. One end of the junction is discordant with germline, which a read error may explain. The gene calls are TRBV11-2 and TRBJ2-7; 11 bases align to TRBD2. Germline CDR1 and CDR2: SGHAT and FQNNGV. The CDR3 totals 14 residues. CDR3 residues: CASDLGTSGLEHYF. The CDR3 DNA is TGTGCCAGCGACTTAGGGACTAGCGGCCTCGAGCACTACTTC.

In regard to this clonotype: A much larger clone lies a single base off, so this may be a read error. This sequence joins TRBV20-1 and TRBJ2-1, with a tentative D call TRBD2 (6 bases). The V end lost 5 bases, the J end lost 8 bases, and 19 bases lay between the germline ends. This CDR3 region has 14 residues. Germline CDR1 is DFQATT and CDR2 is SNEGSKA (reference sequence). The CDR3 is CSAATGTSVDEQFF. Written as DNA, the CDR3 is TGCAGTGCTGCTACCGGGACTTCGGTCGATGAGCAGTTCTTC.

The chain is built from TRBV11-2 and TRBJ2-1; 11 nucleotides agree with TRBD2. The junction had 14 bases not matched to a gene; V was cut back by 2 bases and J by 8 bases. This CDR3 has 18 residues. Germline V gives CDR1 SGHAT, CDR2 FQNNGV. CDR3 nucleotide sequence: TGTGCCAGCAGCTTATCCGTTGGATTAGCGGGAGGGGGGGATGAGCAGTTCTTC. This encodes CASSLSVGLAGGGDEQFF.

This clonotype was observed a few times. A read error may be the cause here, since a much bigger clone is one base away. The chain employs TRBV6-2 or TRBV6-3 and TRBJ2-5, with unresolved D. The CDR3 length is 14 residues. Per germline, CDR1 MNHEY and CDR2 SVGEGT. CDR3 bases: TGTGCCAGCGGCGAGCGTGCCCTCGAGGAGACCCAGTGCTTC. Translating gives CASGERALEETQCF.

The chain recombines TRBV12-3 or TRBV12-4 with TRBJ2-6; D gene ambiguous. This CDR3 contains 15 residues. Trimming pared 3 bases from V and 0 bases from J, leaving 6 bases between. Here the CDR3 DNA reads TGTGCCAGCAGTTTCAGTAACTCTGGGGCCAACGTCCTGACTTTC. As protein: CASSFSNSGANVLTF.

With respect to this clonotype: One junction end disagrees with the germline gene, perhaps due to a read error. V gene TRBV6-5 combines with J gene TRBJ2-6; D unclear. Germline CDR1 MNHEY, CDR2 SVGAGI. CDR3 size: 18 residues. The CDR3, as DNA: TGTCCCAGCAGTCTTTGGATAGGGATGAAGGCTGGGGCCAACGTCCTGACTTTC. Its protein product is CPSSLWIGMKAGANVLTF.

Comments on this clonotype: Given the absence of the conserved phenylalanine or tryptophan at the CDR3 end, a read error is likely. J is TRBJ2-3 and V is TRBV12-3 or TRBV12-4; perhaps TRBD1 as D (5 bases). There are 11 residues in the CDR3. CDR3 region: CTSRTTDTQYY. CDR3 DNA sequence: TGTACCAGCAGGACAACAGATACGCAGTATTAT.

Ten or more counts support this clonotype. The chain has TRBV6-1 and TRBJ2-2; 10 bases match TRBD1. With 7 bases clipped from V and 3 bases from J, the junction kept 2 bases outside the gene matches. Germline CDR1 reads MNHNS; CDR2 reads SASEGT. This CDR3 is built from 14 residues. The chain's CDR3 is CASTGQGDTGELFF. The CDR3 DNA sequence: TGTGCCAGCACCGGACAGGGGGACACCGGGGAGCTGTTTTTT.

Ten or more counts support this clonotype. The chain's CDR3 is CASSSGQGRSGNTIYF. CDR3 nucleotides: TGTGCCAGCAGCTCGGGACAGGGGCGCTCTGGAAACACCATATATTTT. The V gene is TRBV7-9, the J gene TRBJ1-3, with 10 bases lining up with TRBD1. The V gene's germline CDR1 is SEHNR and CDR2 FQNEAQ (reference sequence). V lost 4 bases to trimming and J lost 0 bases; unmatched junction nucleotides: 3. The length of the CDR3 is 16 residues.

To note about this clonotype: A much larger clone is a single base away; this may be a read error. The CDR3 sequence is CVIGGTDTDTQYF. The DNA for the CDR3 is TGTGTCATCGGGGGGACAGACACAGATACGCAGTATTTT. The V call is TRBV10-3, the J call TRBJ2-3; the D gene could be TRBD1 or TRBD2 (7 bases each). This CDR3 contains 13 residues. Germline CDR1 is ENHRY and CDR2 is SYGVKD.

A remark on this clonotype: A junction end diverges from the germline sequence, so it may reflect a read error. In DNA form, the CDR3 reads TGTGCCAGCAGTTACAAACCCCGGGGGGCCGGGGGGCTGTTTTTT. Amino acids: CASSYKPRGAGGLFF. V usage is TRBV6-5 and J usage is TRBJ2-2, with a weak D call TRBD2 (7 bases). In germline, CDR1 is MNHEY, CDR2 SVGAGI. The CDR3 consists of 15 residues.

As to this clonotype: The junction and the germline gene differ at one end; a read error may be behind it. The chain links TRBV4-1 to TRBJ2-3, with D tentatively TRBD2 (6 bases). This CDR3 region has 15 residues. Germline loops: CDR1 MGHRA, CDR2 YSYEKL. CDR3 bases: TGCGCCAGCAGTCAAGATATACTAGCTTTGGATGCGCAGTATTTT. Translation gives CASSQDILALDAQYF.